This T cell receptor beta chain came from a study of post-analysis software for immune sequencing data. As for this clonotype: Its target is not known.

Study-wide results and caveats: Roughly five TRBV segments appeared more often in patients than in controls, and TRBV5-6, TRBV5-1 and TRBV20-1 were among these. Multiple sclerosis was associated with a significant reduction in normalized Chao1 diversity relative to controls.

CDR3 length: 15 residues. Per the germline V gene, CDR1 is DFQATT and CDR2 is SNEGSKA (reference sequence). With 3 bases clipped from V and 4 bases from J, the junction kept 5 bases outside the gene matches. Every TCR beta cDNA library bore unique molecular identifiers. Yield was about 500,000 cDNA molecules from around 1 to 9.1 million T cells. TCRdb processed the PCR reads anew with MiXCR; each CDR3 protein has one entry. The sample lists around 440,000 distinct CDR3 sequences, under 55% occurring once. The TCR originated in a girl aged 5 to 17 with multiple sclerosis. V usage is TRBV20-1 and J usage is TRBJ2-2, with 10 bases that match TRBD2. Material for sequencing was blood. CDR3 loop: CSASAGTSATGELFF. The CDR3 DNA follows: TGCAGTGCTAGTGCCGGGACTAGCGCCACCGGGGAGCTGTTTTTT.